This T cell receptor beta chain was observed in a study of shared clonotypes between healthy human individuals. CDR1 and CDR2 (germline): MDHEN, SYDVKM. CDR3 length: 13 residues. Germline trimming cut 6 bases from V and 4 bases from J; bases unmatched to any gene: 5. Some clones are missing from TCRdb's copy, which holds only in-frame ones; the method was immunoSEQ multiplex PCR. The repertoire has about 1.1 million clones, 70% to 80% of them found once; the top ten carry 0.52%. This clone occurred once. Sequencing input: memory CD4+ T cells from PBMCs. Subset specified: CD45RA-negative fraction. The source is a man aged 18 to 29 in good health. Some clones in this sample may be carry-over from other donors' samples. The chain employs TRBV28 and TRBJ2-5, with 7 bases matching TRBD1. The CDR3 is CASRTGLSETQYF. In DNA form, the CDR3 reads TGTGCCAGCAGGACAGGGTTGTCAGAGACCCAGTACTTC.